One TCR beta chain is described in this entry. The sample originates from a study of cytomegalovirus exposure and HLA in healthy donors. The PCR had 60 Vbeta and 13 Jbeta primers. The protocol was immunoSEQ multiplex PCR, while the TCRdb copy is restricted to in-frame clones and leaves out a portion. Altogether 120,000 or so clones are present, around 85% being singletons, with the ten largest covering under 4.5%. The material sequenced was PBMCs. This receptor was identified in a man aged 18-30 years in good health and CMV-seropositive.

In DNA form, the CDR3 reads TGTGCCAGCAGCAATCCGACTAAGGGTCCATATAATTCACCCCTCCACTTT. This codes for CASSNPTKGPYNSPLHF. The chain uses TRBV7-2 and TRBJ1-6; D unclear. Trimming removed 5 bases from V and 4 bases from J, with 18 bases in between. The CDR3 runs 17 residues. Germline values: CDR1 SGHTA, CDR2 FQGNSA.